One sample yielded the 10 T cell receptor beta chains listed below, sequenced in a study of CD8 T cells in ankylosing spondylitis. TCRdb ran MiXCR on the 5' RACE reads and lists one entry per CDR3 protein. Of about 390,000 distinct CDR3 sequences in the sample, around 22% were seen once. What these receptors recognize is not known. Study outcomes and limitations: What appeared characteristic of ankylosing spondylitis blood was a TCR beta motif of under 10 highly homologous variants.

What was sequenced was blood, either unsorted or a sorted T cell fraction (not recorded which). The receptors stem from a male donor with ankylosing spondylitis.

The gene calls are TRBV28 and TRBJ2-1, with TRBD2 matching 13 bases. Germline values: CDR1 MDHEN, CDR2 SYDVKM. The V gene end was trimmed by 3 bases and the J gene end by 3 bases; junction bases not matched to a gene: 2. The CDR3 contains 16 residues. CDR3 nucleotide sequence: TGTGCCAGCAGTTTGACTAGCGGGAGGCTCTACAATGAGCAGTTCTTC. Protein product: CASSLTSGRLYNEQFF. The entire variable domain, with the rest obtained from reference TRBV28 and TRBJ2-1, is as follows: DVKVTQSSRYLVKRTGEKVFLECVQDMDHENMFWYRQDPGLGLRLIYFSYDVKMKEKGDIPEGYSVSREKKERFSLILESASTNQTSMYLCASSLTSGRLYNEQFFGPGTRLTVL.

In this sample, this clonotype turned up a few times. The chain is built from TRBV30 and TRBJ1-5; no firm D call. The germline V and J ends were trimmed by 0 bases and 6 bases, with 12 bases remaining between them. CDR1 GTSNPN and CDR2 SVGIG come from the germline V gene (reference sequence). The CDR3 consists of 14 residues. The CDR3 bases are TGTGCCTGGAGTGTACTGGCGGGAAGTCAGCCCCAGCATTTT. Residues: CAWSVLAGSQPQHF.

The CDR3 protein is CATKRPDRGHEQYF. CDR3 nucleotide sequence: TGTGCCACCAAGAGGCCGGACAGGGGCCACGAGCAGTACTTC. This chain connects TRBV24-1 to TRBJ2-7; TRBD1 agrees at 9 bases. Germline V gene sequence: CDR1 KGHDR, CDR2 SFDVKD. CDR3 size: 14 residues. V lost 8 bases to trimming and J lost 5 bases; unmatched junction nucleotides: 9.

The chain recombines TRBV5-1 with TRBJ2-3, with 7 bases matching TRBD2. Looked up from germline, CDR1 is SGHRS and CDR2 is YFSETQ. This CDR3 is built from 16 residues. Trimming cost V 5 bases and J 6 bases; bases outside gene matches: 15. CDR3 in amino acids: CASRRGLDSGGDTQYF. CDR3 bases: TGCGCCAGCAGACGTGGACTAGATTCTGGCGGGGATACGCAGTATTTT.

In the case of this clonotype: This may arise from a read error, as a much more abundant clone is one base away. This chain's CDR3 is CASSQDTRVTDTQYF. In nucleotides, the CDR3 is TGCGCCAGCAGCCAAGATACTCGGGTCACAGATACGCAGTATTTT. The chain carries TRBV4-3 and TRBJ2-3; D is uncertain. Per the germline V gene, CDR1 is LGHNA and CDR2 is YSLEER. V was shortened by 0 bases and J by 2 bases, with 9 bases between the two germline ends. The CDR3 covers 15 residues.

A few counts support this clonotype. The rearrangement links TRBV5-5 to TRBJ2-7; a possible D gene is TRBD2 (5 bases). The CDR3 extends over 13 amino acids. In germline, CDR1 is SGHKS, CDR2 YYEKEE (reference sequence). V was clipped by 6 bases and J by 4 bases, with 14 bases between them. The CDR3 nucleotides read TGTGCCAGCACCAGATATGAGGGTTACGAGCAGTACTTC. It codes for CASTRYEGYEQYF.

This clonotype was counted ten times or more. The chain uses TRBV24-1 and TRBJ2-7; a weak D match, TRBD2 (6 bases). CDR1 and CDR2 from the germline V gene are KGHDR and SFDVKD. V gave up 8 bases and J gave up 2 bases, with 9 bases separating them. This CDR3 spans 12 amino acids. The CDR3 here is CATMGGTYEQYF. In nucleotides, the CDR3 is TGTGCCACCATGGGCGGGACCTACGAGCAGTACTTC.

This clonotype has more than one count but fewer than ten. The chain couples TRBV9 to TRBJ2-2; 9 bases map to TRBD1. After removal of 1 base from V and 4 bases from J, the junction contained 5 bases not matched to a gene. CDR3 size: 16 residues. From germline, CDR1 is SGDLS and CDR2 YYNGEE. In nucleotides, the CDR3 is TGTGCCAGCAGCGTAAGAGGGACAGGGACCACCGGGGAGCTGTTTTTT. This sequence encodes CASSVRGTGTTGELFF.

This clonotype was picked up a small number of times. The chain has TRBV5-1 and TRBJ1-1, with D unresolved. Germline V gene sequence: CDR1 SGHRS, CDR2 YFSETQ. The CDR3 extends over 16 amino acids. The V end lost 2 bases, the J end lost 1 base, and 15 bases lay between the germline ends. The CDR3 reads CASSFTAGSANTEAFF. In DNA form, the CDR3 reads TGCGCCAGCAGCTTTACGGCAGGATCGGCGAACACTGAAGCTTTCTTT.

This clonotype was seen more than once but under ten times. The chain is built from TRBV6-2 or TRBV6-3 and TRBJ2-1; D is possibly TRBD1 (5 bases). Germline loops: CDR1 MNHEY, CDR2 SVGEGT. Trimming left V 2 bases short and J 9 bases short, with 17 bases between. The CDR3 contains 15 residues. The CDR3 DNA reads TGTGCCAGCAGTTACACTTCTCAAGGGGTGGGTGAGCAGTTCTTC. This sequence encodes CASSYTSQGVGEQFF.